A selection of T cell receptor beta chains follows, all from one sample in a study of sequential checkpoint blockade in melanoma. Produced via immunoSEQ multiplex PCR; TCRdb's table is partial and in-frame only. The repertoire holds roughly 18,000 clones, with under 80% as singletons. The sample consisted of CD8+ T cells sorted from blood (inferred from file names), taken from a patient given nivolumab and ipilimumab in sequence. Receptor source: a human donor with melanoma. Both conserved end residues are part of each CDR3. The D gene is left open where the match is weak. Size tells how often a clone was seen (once, few, many) or the class of an expanded clone, and some rows leave it out.

CDR3aa: CASSQGTGGNSGNTIYF
CDR3nt: TGCGCCAGCAGCCAAGGAACAGGGGGGAACTCTGGAAACACCATATATTTT
v_gene: TRBV4-3
abundance: -
len: 17
j_gene: TRBJ1-3
d_gene: TRBD1

CDR3aa: CASSYFLDNTEAFF
CDR3nt: TGTGCCAGCAGTTACTTCCTGGACAATACTGAAGCTTTCTTT
v_gene: TRBV6-5
abundance: -
len: 14
j_gene: TRBJ1-1
d_gene: -

CDR3aa: CASSFGTSGGGEQFF
CDR3nt: TGTGCCAGCAGCTTCGGGACTAGCGGAGGAGGTGAGCAGTTCTTC
v_gene: TRBV7-3
abundance: medium-sized
len: 15
j_gene: TRBJ2-1
d_gene: TRBD2

CDR3aa: CASSLVPGGPAGELFF
CDR3nt: TGTGCCAGCAGCTTAGTGCCGGGAGGGCCGGCCGGGGAGCTGTTTTTT
v_gene: TRBV7-2
abundance: -
len: 16
j_gene: TRBJ2-2
d_gene: TRBD2

CDR3aa: CAWTLATAILGYEQYF
CDR3nt: TGTGCCTGGACCCTCGCGACAGCTATTCTGGGCTACGAGCAGTACTTC
v_gene: TRBV30
abundance: -
len: 16
j_gene: TRBJ2-7
d_gene: -

CDR3aa: CSVLAGGAPDTQYF
CDR3nt: TGCAGCGTTTTAGCGGGAGGGGCCCCAGATACGCAGTATTTT
v_gene: TRBV29-1
abundance: -
len: 14
j_gene: TRBJ2-3
d_gene: TRBD2

CDR3aa: CASSPWGENQETQYF
CDR3nt: TGTGCCAGCAGCCCATGGGGAGAGAACCAAGAGACCCAGTACTTC
v_gene: TRBV13
abundance: once
len: 15
j_gene: TRBJ2-5
d_gene: -

CDR3aa: CASSEFGGTYEQYF
CDR3nt: TGTGCCAGCAGTGAATTTGGCGGGACCTACGAGCAGTACTTC
v_gene: TRBV2
abundance: -
len: 14
j_gene: TRBJ2-7
d_gene: -

CDR3aa: CASSVMDRGLITGELFF
CDR3nt: TGTGCCAGCAGCGTAATGGACAGGGGACTGATTACCGGGGAGCTGTTTTTT
v_gene: TRBV9
abundance: -
len: 17
j_gene: TRBJ2-2
d_gene: TRBD1

CDR3aa: CASGGPEQYF
CDR3nt: TGTGCCAGCGGGGGCCCCGAGCAGTACTTC
v_gene: TRBV10-3
abundance: -
len: 10
j_gene: TRBJ2-7
d_gene: -

CDR3aa: CASSPGQGQPQHF
CDR3nt: TGCGCCAGCAGCCCGGGACAGGGTCAGCCCCAGCATTTT
v_gene: TRBV4-3
abundance: -
len: 13
j_gene: TRBJ1-5
d_gene: TRBD1

CDR3aa: CASSEGAAVLNTEAFF
CDR3nt: TGTGCCAGCAGCGAGGGGGCCGCTGTATTGAACACTGAAGCTTTCTTT
v_gene: TRBV7-9
abundance: -
len: 16
j_gene: TRBJ1-1
d_gene: TRBD1

CDR3aa: CASSLDGRGTDTQYF
CDR3nt: TGTGCCAGCAGCTTAGACGGGAGGGGCACAGATACGCAGTATTTT
v_gene: TRBV7-9
abundance: -
len: 15
j_gene: TRBJ2-3
d_gene: TRBD2

CDR3aa: CASSQERLAYANTGELFF
CDR3nt: TGCGCCAGCAGCCAAGAAAGGCTAGCGTACGCGAACACCGGGGAGCTGTTTTTT
v_gene: TRBV4-3
abundance: once
len: 18
j_gene: TRBJ2-2
d_gene: -

CDR3aa: CASSLTPSGGSYEQYF
CDR3nt: TGTGCCAGCAGCTTAACCCCTAGCGGGGGGTCCTACGAGCAGTACTTC
v_gene: TRBV7-2
abundance: -
len: 16
j_gene: TRBJ2-7
d_gene: TRBD2

CDR3aa: CASSGLGQIYEQYF
CDR3nt: TGTGCCAGCAGTGGCCTGGGACAGATATACGAGCAGTACTTC
v_gene: TRBV28
abundance: -
len: 14
j_gene: TRBJ2-7
d_gene: TRBD1

CDR3aa: CASSPRVTGPDTEAFF
CDR3nt: TGTGCCAGCAGCCCCAGGGTGACAGGGCCGGACACTGAAGCTTTCTTT
v_gene: TRBV7-8
abundance: few
len: 16
j_gene: TRBJ1-1
d_gene: TRBD1

CDR3aa: CASSIKAGARELFF
CDR3nt: TGTGCCAGTAGTATAAAAGCGGGGGCGCGTGAGCTGTTTTTT
v_gene: TRBV19
abundance: -
len: 14
j_gene: TRBJ2-2
d_gene: TRBD2

CDR3aa: CASSWDRGKGYTF
CDR3nt: TGTGCCAGTAGCTGGGACAGGGGTAAAGGCTACACCTTC
v_gene: TRBV19
abundance: few
len: 13
j_gene: TRBJ1-2
d_gene: TRBD1

CDR3aa: CASSPQGRNQPQHF
CDR3nt: TGTGCCAGCAGCCCACAGGGGCGCAATCAGCCCCAGCATTTT
v_gene: TRBV7-6
abundance: -
len: 14
j_gene: TRBJ1-5
d_gene: TRBD1

CDR3aa: CASSVGDRTYEQYF
CDR3nt: TGTGCCAGCAGCGTAGGGGACAGGACCTACGAGCAGTACTTC
v_gene: TRBV9
abundance: -
len: 14
j_gene: TRBJ2-7
d_gene: TRBD1

CDR3aa: CASSYGSGDEKLFF
CDR3nt: TGTGCCAGCAGTTACGGCTCAGGGGATGAAAAACTGTTTTTT
v_gene: TRBV6-5
abundance: -
len: 14
j_gene: TRBJ1-4
d_gene: -

CDR3aa: CASSTDSFDYGYTF
CDR3nt: TGTGCCAGCAGCACCGACAGTTTTGACTATGGCTACACCTTC
v_gene: TRBV6-1
abundance: -
len: 14
j_gene: TRBJ1-2
d_gene: -

CDR3aa: CASSYSTDTNSPLHF
CDR3nt: TGTGCCAGCAGTTACTCGACGGACACGAATTCACCCCTCCACTTT
v_gene: TRBV6-6
abundance: -
len: 15
j_gene: TRBJ1-6
d_gene: -

CDR3aa: CASSTRDKTYEQYF
CDR3nt: TGTGCCAGCAGTACCCGGGACAAGACGTACGAGCAGTACTTC
v_gene: TRBV27
abundance: -
len: 14
j_gene: TRBJ2-7
d_gene: -

CDR3aa: CASSQRQGFNEKLFF
CDR3nt: TGCGCCAGCAGCCAGCGACAGGGCTTTAATGAAAAACTGTTTTTT
v_gene: TRBV4-3
abundance: few
len: 15
j_gene: TRBJ1-4
d_gene: TRBD1

CDR3aa: CAWGVGGTEAFF
CDR3nt: TGTGCCTGGGGGGTGGGAGGGACTGAAGCTTTCTTT
v_gene: TRBV30
abundance: -
len: 12
j_gene: TRBJ1-1
d_gene: -

CDR3aa: CASSSGQSNQPQHF
CDR3nt: TGCGCCAGCAGCTCCGGACAGAGCAATCAGCCCCAGCATTTT
v_gene: TRBV5-1
abundance: -
len: 14
j_gene: TRBJ1-5
d_gene: -

CDR3aa: CASSISSGSANEQFF
CDR3nt: TGTGCCAGTAGTATCTCTAGCGGGAGTGCCAATGAGCAGTTCTTC
v_gene: TRBV19
abundance: -
len: 15
j_gene: TRBJ2-1
d_gene: TRBD2

CDR3aa: CASSVETGGNQPQHF
CDR3nt: TGTGCCAGCAGTGTCGAGACAGGGGGCAATCAGCCCCAGCATTTT
v_gene: TRBV5-8
abundance: -
len: 15
j_gene: TRBJ1-5
d_gene: TRBD1

CDR3aa: CASSDHRGVRTDTQYF
CDR3nt: TGTGCCAGCAGCGACCACCGGGGGGTCCGCACAGATACGCAGTATTTT
v_gene: TRBV9
abundance: once
len: 16
j_gene: TRBJ2-3
d_gene: TRBD2

CDR3aa: CASSLYREGDTQYF
CDR3nt: TGTGCCAGCAGTTTATACAGGGAGGGTGATACGCAGTATTTT
v_gene: TRBV28
abundance: few
len: 14
j_gene: TRBJ2-3
d_gene: -

CDR3aa: CSVARDNEQFF
CDR3nt: TGCAGCGTGGCACGGGACAATGAGCAGTTCTTC
v_gene: TRBV29-1
abundance: few
len: 11
j_gene: TRBJ2-1
d_gene: -

CDR3aa: CASRLETSSYEQYF
CDR3nt: TGTGCCAGCAGATTGGAGACGAGCTCCTACGAGCAGTACTTC
v_gene: TRBV6-5
abundance: -
len: 14
j_gene: TRBJ2-7
d_gene: -

CDR3aa: CATSISGRAPDTQYF
CDR3nt: TGTGCCACCAGCATTAGCGGGAGGGCCCCGGATACGCAGTATTTT
v_gene: TRBV15
abundance: -
len: 15
j_gene: TRBJ2-3
d_gene: TRBD2

CDR3aa: CSVDGTGASSYEQYF
CDR3nt: TGCAGCGTTGACGGGACAGGGGCCAGCTCCTACGAGCAGTACTTC
v_gene: TRBV29-1
abundance: -
len: 15
j_gene: TRBJ2-7
d_gene: TRBD1

CDR3aa: CASSAGTGREAFF
CDR3nt: TGTGCCAGCAGCGCCGGGACAGGGAGGGAAGCTTTCTTT
v_gene: TRBV9
abundance: -
len: 13
j_gene: TRBJ1-1
d_gene: TRBD1

CDR3aa: CASSAGGRNTEAFF
CDR3nt: TGTGCCAGCAGCGCAGGGGGTAGGAACACTGAAGCTTTCTTT
v_gene: TRBV9
abundance: once
len: 14
j_gene: TRBJ1-1
d_gene: TRBD1

CDR3aa: CASSSGTSRRVGTDTQYF
CDR3nt: TGTGCCAGCAGTAGCGGGACTAGCCGAAGGGTTGGTACAGATACGCAGTATTTT
v_gene: TRBV28
abundance: -
len: 18
j_gene: TRBJ2-3
d_gene: TRBD2

CDR3aa: CASSLPAHGTPQETQYF
CDR3nt: TGTGCCAGCAGCTTACCCGCCCACGGGACACCTCAAGAGACCCAGTACTTC
v_gene: TRBV7-2
abundance: -
len: 17
j_gene: TRBJ2-5
d_gene: -

CDR3aa: CASSYAGGGTYEQYF
CDR3nt: TGTGCCAGCAGTTACGCTGGGGGCGGAACCTACGAGCAGTACTTC
v_gene: TRBV6-5
abundance: -
len: 15
j_gene: TRBJ2-7
d_gene: -

CDR3aa: CASSFRSSYEQYF
CDR3nt: TGTGCCAGCAGCTTCCGTAGCTCCTACGAGCAGTACTTC
v_gene: TRBV13
abundance: -
len: 13
j_gene: TRBJ2-7
d_gene: -

CDR3aa: CASSHRTGRRSTDTQYF
CDR3nt: TGCGCCAGCAGCCACCGAACGGGGAGGAGGAGCACAGATACGCAGTATTTT
v_gene: TRBV4-3
abundance: -
len: 17
j_gene: TRBJ2-3
d_gene: -

CDR3aa: CASSPDRGYVGKNTEAFF
CDR3nt: TGCGCCAGCAGCCCTGACCGAGGGTACGTTGGGAAGAACACTGAAGCTTTCTTT
v_gene: TRBV4-3
abundance: large
len: 18
j_gene: TRBJ1-1
d_gene: -

CDR3aa: CASSAGGDREGLAYGYTF
CDR3nt: TGTGCCAGCAGCGCCGGAGGGGACAGGGAGGGATTGGCCTATGGCTACACCTTC
v_gene: TRBV9
abundance: -
len: 18
j_gene: TRBJ1-2
d_gene: TRBD1

CDR3aa: CASSPSTEGSYEQYF
CDR3nt: TGTGCCAGCAGCCCCTCAACGGAGGGGTCCTACGAGCAGTACTTC
v_gene: TRBV5-4
abundance: -
len: 15
j_gene: TRBJ2-7
d_gene: -

CDR3aa: CASSLGAGGSNQPQHF
CDR3nt: TGTGCCAGCAGCTTGGGGGCAGGGGGCAGCAATCAGCCCCAGCATTTT
v_gene: TRBV5-6
abundance: -
len: 16
j_gene: TRBJ1-5
d_gene: TRBD1

CDR3aa: CASRPGKTEAFF
CDR3nt: TGTGCCAGCAGACCGGGGAAAACTGAAGCTTTCTTT
v_gene: TRBV6-5
abundance: -
len: 12
j_gene: TRBJ1-1
d_gene: -

CDR3aa: CASGLQTGSEQYF
CDR3nt: TGTGCTAGTGGTTTACAGACCGGTAGCGAGCAGTACTTC
v_gene: TRBV12-5
abundance: -
len: 13
j_gene: TRBJ2-7
d_gene: -

CDR3aa: CASSPTGTVNTGELFF
CDR3nt: TGTGCCAGCAGTCCTACCGGGACAGTGAACACCGGGGAGCTGTTTTTT
v_gene: TRBV28
abundance: -
len: 16
j_gene: TRBJ2-2
d_gene: TRBD1

CDR3aa: CASSVTGERNTGELFF
CDR3nt: TGTGCCAGCAGTGTAACAGGGGAACGGAACACCGGGGAGCTGTTTTTT
v_gene: TRBV27
abundance: -
len: 16
j_gene: TRBJ2-2
d_gene: TRBD1

CDR3aa: CASTTSGRRYNEQFF
CDR3nt: TGTGCCAGTACTACTAGCGGGAGGAGGTACAATGAGCAGTTCTTC
v_gene: TRBV27
abundance: -
len: 15
j_gene: TRBJ2-1
d_gene: TRBD2

CDR3aa: CASSSQGRSSYEQYF
CDR3nt: TGTGCCAGCAGTTCGCAGGGCCGATCCAGCTACGAGCAGTACTTC
v_gene: TRBV27
abundance: -
len: 15
j_gene: TRBJ2-7
d_gene: -

CDR3aa: CASRLQGNEQYF
CDR3nt: TGTGCCAGCAGGTTACAGGGGAACGAGCAGTACTTC
v_gene: TRBV7-8
abundance: -
len: 12
j_gene: TRBJ2-7
d_gene: TRBD1

CDR3aa: CASSSDSNTEAFF
CDR3nt: TGTGCCAGCAGCTCGGACAGCAACACTGAAGCTTTCTTT
v_gene: TRBV13
abundance: -
len: 13
j_gene: TRBJ1-1
d_gene: -

CDR3aa: CASRTGVYEQYF
CDR3nt: TGTGCCAGCAGGACAGGGGTTTACGAGCAGTACTTC
v_gene: TRBV7-9
abundance: -
len: 12
j_gene: TRBJ2-7
d_gene: TRBD1

CDR3aa: CASSQDQGGNSPLHF
CDR3nt: TGCGCCAGCAGCCAAGATCAAGGCGGTAATTCACCCCTCCACTTT
v_gene: TRBV4-1
abundance: -
len: 15
j_gene: TRBJ1-6
d_gene: -

CDR3aa: CASSWGTGAAYEQYF
CDR3nt: TGTGCCAGCAGCTGGGGGACAGGGGCCGCCTACGAGCAGTACTTC
v_gene: TRBV5-6
abundance: -
len: 15
j_gene: TRBJ2-7
d_gene: TRBD1

CDR3aa: CASSQRGDYHGYTF
CDR3nt: TGCGCCAGCAGCCAAAGGGGGGACTATCATGGCTACACCTTC
v_gene: TRBV4-3
abundance: -
len: 14
j_gene: TRBJ1-2
d_gene: -